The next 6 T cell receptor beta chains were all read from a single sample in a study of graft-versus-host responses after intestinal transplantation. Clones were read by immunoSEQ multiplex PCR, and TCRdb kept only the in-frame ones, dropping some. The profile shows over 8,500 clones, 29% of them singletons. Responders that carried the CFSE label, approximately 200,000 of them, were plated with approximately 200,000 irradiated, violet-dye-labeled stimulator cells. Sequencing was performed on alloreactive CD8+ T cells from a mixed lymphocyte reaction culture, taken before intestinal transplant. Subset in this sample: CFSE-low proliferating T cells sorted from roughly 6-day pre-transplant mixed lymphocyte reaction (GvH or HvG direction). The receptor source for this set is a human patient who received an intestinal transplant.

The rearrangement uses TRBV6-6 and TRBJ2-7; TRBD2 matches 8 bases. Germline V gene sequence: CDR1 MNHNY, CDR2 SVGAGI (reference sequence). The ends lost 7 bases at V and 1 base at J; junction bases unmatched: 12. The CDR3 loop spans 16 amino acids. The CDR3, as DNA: TGTGCCAGCATGGGGTTCGGGGGGGTATTTTCCTACGAGCAGTACTTC. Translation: CASMGFGGVFSYEQYF.

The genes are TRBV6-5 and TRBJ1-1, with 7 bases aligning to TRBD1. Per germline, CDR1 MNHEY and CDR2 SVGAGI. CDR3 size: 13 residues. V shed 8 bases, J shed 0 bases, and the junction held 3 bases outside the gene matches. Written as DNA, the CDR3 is TGTGCCAGCGGGACAGCTATGAACACTGAAGCTTTCTTT. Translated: CASGTAMNTEAFF.

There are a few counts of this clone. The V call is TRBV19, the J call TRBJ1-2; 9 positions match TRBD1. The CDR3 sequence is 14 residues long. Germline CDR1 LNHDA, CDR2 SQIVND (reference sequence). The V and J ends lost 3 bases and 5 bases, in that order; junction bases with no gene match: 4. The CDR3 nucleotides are TGTGCCAGTAGTATGGTCGGGACAGGGTATGGCTACACCTTC. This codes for CASSMVGTGYGYTF.

CDR3 residues: CASSTDVTYEQYF. The CDR3, as DNA: TGTGCCAGCAGCACAGATGTTACCTACGAGCAGTACTTC. The chain uses TRBV7-2 and TRBJ2-7; D unclear. Germline-derived CDR1 and CDR2 are SGHTA and FQGNSA. Between the trimmed V and J ends, which lost 5 bases and 2 bases, there was a span of 10 bases. This CDR3 is built from 13 residues.

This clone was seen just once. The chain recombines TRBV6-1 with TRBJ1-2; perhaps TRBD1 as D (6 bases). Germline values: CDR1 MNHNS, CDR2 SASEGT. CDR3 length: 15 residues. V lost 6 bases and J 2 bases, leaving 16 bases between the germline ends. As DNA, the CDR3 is TGTGCCAGCAGGAGGGGGTTCGGGGGGAACTATGGCTACACCTTC. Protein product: CASRRGFGGNYGYTF.

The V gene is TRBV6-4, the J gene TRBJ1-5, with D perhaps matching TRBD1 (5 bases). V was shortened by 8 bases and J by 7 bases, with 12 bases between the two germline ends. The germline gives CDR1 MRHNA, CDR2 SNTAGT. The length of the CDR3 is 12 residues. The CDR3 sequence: CASWGGEQPQHF. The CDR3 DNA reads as TGTGCCAGCTGGGGGGGGGAACAGCCCCAGCATTTT.